What follows are 30 T cell receptor beta chains derived from one specimen sequenced in a study of graft-versus-host responses after intestinal transplantation. The repertoire was sequenced with immunoSEQ multiplex PCR; TCRdb's copy has only in-frame clones and lacks some. Here the sample spans tens of thousands of clones, approximately 87% being singletons. The sample in question was PBMCs, obtained 28 days after intestinal transplant. The receptor set was obtained from a human patient who received an intestinal transplant, so some T cells may come from the graft donor.

The chain employs TRBV2 and TRBJ2-3; possible D gene TRBD2, 7 bases. Germline V gene lookup returns CDR1 SNHLY and CDR2 FYNNEI. V lost 5 bases and J lost 6, with 21 bases in between. The CDR3 is made up of 16 amino acids. In DNA form, the CDR3 reads TGTGCCAGCAGTTCTGAGCGGGACATAGCAGAGGATACGCAGTATTTT. It is translated as CASSSERDIAEDTQYF.

The V call is TRBV7-9, the J call TRBJ2-3; D remains ambiguous. The length of the CDR3 is 15 residues. The germline gives CDR1 SEHNR, CDR2 FQNEAQ (reference sequence). V lost 0 bases to trimming and J lost 2 bases, with 9 bases between them. CDR3 DNA: TGTGCCAGCAGCTTAGCGGGATCATTCACAGATACGCAGTATTTT. It encodes CASSLAGSFTDTQYF. Supplemented by reference TRBV7-9 and TRBJ2-3, the full variable domain reads DTGVSQNPRHKITKRGQNVTFRCDPISEHNRLYWYRQTLGQGPEFLTYFQNEAQLEKSRLLSDRFSAERPKGSFSTLEIQRTEQGDSAMYLCASSLAGSFTDTQYFGPGTRLTVL.

The chain links TRBV7-9 to TRBJ2-1; 12 bases are a match to TRBD2. Germline trimming cut 5 bases from V and 7 bases from J; bases unmatched to any gene: 3. The CDR3 spans 14 residues. Germline V gives CDR1 SEHNR, CDR2 FQNEAQ (reference sequence). The CDR3 region has the DNA TGTGCCAGCAGCCCTGGACTAGCGGGAAATGAGCAGTTCTTC. Its protein is CASSPGLAGNEQFF.

This clone occurred once. The V gene is TRBV28, the J gene TRBJ2-7, with D hard to call. The CDR3 is made up of 17 amino acids. Trimming took off 2 bases at V and 0 bases at J, with 17 bases between the two ends. Germline assignment: CDR1 MDHEN and CDR2 SYDVKM. CDR3 amino acids: CASSLKRVGLGSYEQYF. The CDR3 DNA follows: TGTGCCAGCAGTTTAAAGCGCGTAGGGCTGGGCTCCTACGAGCAGTACTTC. Based on the CDR3 plus reference TRBV28 and TRBJ2-7, the full variable domain is DVKVTQSSRYLVKRTGEKVFLECVQDMDHENMFWYRQDPGLGLRLIYFSYDVKMKEKGDIPEGYSVSREKKERFSLILESASTNQTSMYLCASSLKRVGLGSYEQYFGPGTRLTVT.

CDR3 sequence: CASSIPWRRSYNSPLHF. For the CDR3, the DNA is TGTGCCAGCTCTATACCGTGGAGGCGCTCCTATAATTCACCCCTCCACTTT. V usage is TRBV19 and J usage is TRBJ1-6; no clear D gene. Germline V CDR1 and CDR2: LNHDA, SQIVND (reference sequence). Trimming stripped 9 bases from V and 0 bases from J, with 18 bases between. The CDR3 extends over 17 amino acids.

The V gene is TRBV25-1, the J gene TRBJ2-2, with D possibly matching TRBD2 (5 bases). The CDR3 has 14 amino acids. V lost 4 bases and J lost 7, with 13 bases in between. Germline-derived CDR1 and CDR2 are MGHDK and SYGVNS. The DNA of the CDR3 is TGTGCCAGCAGTGGAGGGTCGTGGATCGGGGAGCTGTTTTTT. Residues: CASSGGSWIGELFF.

The V gene is TRBV18, the J gene TRBJ2-1; D is ambiguous. CDR1 KGHSH and CDR2 LQKENI come from the germline V gene. The CDR3 totals 15 residues. Deletions cut 4 bases from V and 0 bases from J, with 10 bases between. The CDR3 region has the DNA TGTGCCAGCTCACGTACGGCAAGCTCCTACAATGAGCAGTTCTTC. Translating gives CASSRTASSYNEQFF.

As regards this clone: The same CDR3 can be traced to other DNA sequences in this sample. This chain uses TRBV4-2 with TRBJ1-6; tentatively, D is TRBD1 (6 bases). CDR3 size: 17 residues. V lost 6 bases and J 5 bases, leaving 20 bases between the germline ends. Germline CDR1 and CDR2: LGHNA and YNFKEQ. Here the CDR3 reads CASRGSTGLGDNSPLHF. For the CDR3, the DNA is TGTGCCAGCAGGGGATCGACAGGCCTCGGAGATAATTCACCCCTCCACTTT.

The table lists this clone with a count of one. This chain uses TRBV29-1 with TRBJ2-2; maybe TRBD2 (5 bases). Germline CDR1 and CDR2: SQVTM and ANQGSEA. The CDR3 loop spans 15 amino acids. With 4 bases removed from V and 2 bases from J, the gap between germline ends came to 14 bases. Written as DNA, the CDR3 is TGCAGCGTTGTGTCTCCCGGGGATAACACCGGGGAGCTGTTTTTT. It is translated as CSVVSPGDNTGELFF.

V and J are TRBV10-3 and TRBJ1-1; TRBD1 aligns across 7 bases. The CDR3 contains 14 residues. Trimming took 2 bases from V and 4 from J; bases not matched to a gene: 4. Germline-derived CDR1 and CDR2 are ENHRY and SYGVKD. The chain's CDR3 is CAISEAGGSTEAFF. The CDR3 bases are TGTGCCATCAGTGAGGCAGGGGGTTCCACTGAAGCTTTCTTT.

This chain joins TRBV27 and TRBJ2-7, with 8 bases aligning to TRBD1. The CDR3 length is 14 residues. Germline V gives CDR1 MNHEY, CDR2 SMNVEV (reference sequence). V gave up 4 bases and J gave up 7 bases; unmatched junction bases: 9. CDR3 sequence: CASSSGQGSYEQYF. CDR3 DNA sequence: TGTGCCAGCAGTTCCGGACAGGGTTCGTATGAGCAGTACTTC.

The chain is built from TRBV19 and TRBJ1-1; a possible D gene is TRBD1 (6 bases). CDR3 length: 14 residues. Trimming pared 3 bases from V and 0 bases from J, leaving 8 bases between. CDR1 is LNHDA, CDR2 SQIVND, per germline (reference sequence). CDR3 nucleotide sequence: TGTGCCAGTAGTATGGGACACGTGAACACTGAAGCTTTCTTT. Its translation: CASSMGHVNTEAFF.

This chain connects TRBV18 to TRBJ2-7, with 8 bases aligning to TRBD1. Germline values: CDR1 KGHSH, CDR2 LQKENI. The CDR3 has 17 amino acids. Trimming at V came to 0 bases and at J to 2 bases, leaving 9 bases not matched to a gene. The CDR3 coding sequence is TGTGCCAGCTCACCACCCTCCGGACAGGGCAACCCCTACGAGCAGTACTTC. It specifies CASSPPSGQGNPYEQYF.

This clone is a singleton in its sample. This chain joins TRBV2 and TRBJ2-1, with 10 nucleotides matching TRBD1. Germline values: CDR1 SNHLY, CDR2 FYNNEI. J lost 8 bases, V lost 3 bases, and 7 bases had no gene match. The CDR3 runs 15 residues. The CDR3 DNA reads TGTGCCAGCAGTGATGGGACAGGGGTTGAGGATGAGCAGTTCTTC. Translation: CASSDGTGVEDEQFF.

The rearrangement joins TRBV2 to TRBJ2-5; the D is unclear. This CDR3 spans 13 amino acids. CDR1 and CDR2 (germline): SNHLY, FYNNEI. Trimming took off 8 bases at V and 2 bases at J, with 12 bases between the two ends. CDR3 DNA: TGTGCCAGCGAGTTCCAAGGGCAAGAGACCCAGTACTTC. Protein sequence: CASEFQGQETQYF.

This clone has a single count. The chain recombines TRBV2 with TRBJ2-5; D is possibly TRBD2 (7 bases). The CDR3 loop spans 17 amino acids. CDR1 and CDR2 (germline): SNHLY, FYNNEI. V was clipped by 2 bases and J by 4 bases, with 20 bases between them. The CDR3 DNA reads TGTGCCAGCAGTGAAAGAGGGGGGGCCGATTGGCCAGAGACCCAGTACTTC. This sequence encodes CASSERGGADWPETQYF.

This rearrangement joins TRBV25-1 to TRBJ1-5; 7 bases align to TRBD1. This CDR3 has 16 residues. Trimming cost V 8 bases and J 0 bases; bases outside gene matches: 10. The V gene's germline CDR1 is MGHDK and CDR2 SYGVNS. CDR3 in amino acids: CASGERQGDSNQPQHF. CDR3 sequence (DNA): TGTGCCAGCGGCGAACGACAGGGCGATAGCAATCAGCCCCAGCATTTT.

This chain's CDR3 is CASSHKQGDHLYNEQFF. As DNA, the CDR3 is TGTGCCAGCAGCCATAAACAGGGGGACCATCTCTACAATGAGCAGTTCTTC. The chain is built from TRBV4-2 and TRBJ2-1; 8 bases align to TRBD1. Germline V gene sequence: CDR1 LGHNA, CDR2 YNFKEQ. The CDR3 runs 17 residues. The trim removed 3 bases at V and 3 bases at J, leaving 10 bases unmatched.

The chain couples TRBV2 to TRBJ1-2; 9 bases are a match to TRBD1. The germline V gene encodes CDR1 SNHLY and CDR2 FYNNEI. V dropped 4 bases and J dropped 5; count of bases not matched to a gene: 5. The CDR3 loop spans 14 amino acids. The CDR3 DNA reads as TGTGCCAGCAGTGGACAGGGGGTTAGGTATGGCTACACCTTC. This sequence encodes CASSGQGVRYGYTF.

This chain links TRBV27 with TRBJ1-6; possible D gene TRBD1, 5 bases. Germline V lookup: CDR1 MNHEY, CDR2 SMNVEV (reference sequence). The length of the CDR3 is 16 residues. Trimming removed 2 bases at V and 9 bases at J, with 17 bases between. The CDR3 DNA reads TGTGCCAGCAGTTTAGCGGGTTGGGGGGGAAGTTCACCCCTCCACTTT. The encoded protein is CASSLAGWGGSSPLHF.

The V call is TRBV4-1, the J call TRBJ2-7; 9 bases map to TRBD2. Losses at the gene ends were 3 bases for V and 1 base for J; bases not matched to a gene: 7. The CDR3 is 16 amino acids. Germline CDR1 reads MGHRA; CDR2 reads YSYEKL. CDR3 DNA: TGCGCCAGCAGCCAGACCGCGGGGGGGCTTTCCTACGAGCAGTACTTC. This encodes CASSQTAGGLSYEQYF.

J is TRBJ2-2 and V is TRBV7-9; D call uncertain. CDR3 length equals 17 residues. V lost 5 bases, J lost 0 bases, and 16 bases lay in between. Germline V gene lookup returns CDR1 SEHNR and CDR2 FQNEAQ (reference sequence). In DNA form, the CDR3 reads TGTGCCAGCAGCCCAAATCCTGGAAACACGAACACCGGGGAGCTGTTTTTT. Translating it yields CASSPNPGNTNTGELFF.

This rearrangement joins TRBV5-1 to TRBJ1-2; 10 positions match TRBD1. Germline V gene data show CDR1 as SGHRS and CDR2 as YFSETQ. Trimming cost V 4 bases and J 6 bases; bases outside gene matches: 3. This CDR3 spans 13 amino acids. The CDR3 nucleotides are TGCGCCAGCAGCACCGGGACAGGGGATGGCTACACCTTC. Translation gives CASSTGTGDGYTF. Complete variable domain (other parts from reference TRBV5-1 and TRBJ1-2): KAGVTQTPRYLIKTRGQQVTLSCSPISGHRSVSWYQQTPGQGLQFLFEYFSETQRNKGNFPGRFSGRQFSNSRSEMNVSTLELGDSALYLCASSTGTGDGYTFGSGTRLTVV.

The chain carries TRBV7-9 and TRBJ2-3, with 8 positions matching TRBD2. V was pared by 5 bases and J by 6 bases, with 7 bases of the junction left unmatched. The CDR3 consists of 14 residues. Germline CDR1 SEHNR, CDR2 FQNEAQ (reference sequence). The CDR3 DNA reads as TGTGCCAGCAGCCCCTCGGCGGGGGGCGATACGCAGTATTTT. Translating gives CASSPSAGGDTQYF.

This sequence joins TRBV5-1 and TRBJ2-1, with 10 bases that match TRBD1. V trimming: 2 bases; J trimming: 1 base; junction bases outside the gene matches: 3. Germline values: CDR1 SGHRS, CDR2 YFSETQ. This CDR3 contains 16 residues. Here the CDR3 reads CASSLGTGASYNEQFF. CDR3 bases: TGCGCCAGCAGCTTAGGGACAGGGGCGTCCTACAATGAGCAGTTCTTC.

The chain uses TRBV7-9 and TRBJ1-4; D unresolved. Germline values: CDR1 SEHNR, CDR2 FQNEAQ (reference sequence). The CDR3 contains 14 residues. Trimming removed 1 base from V and 4 bases from J, with 7 bases in between. This chain's CDR3 is CASSLGQNNEKLFF. The CDR3 bases are TGTGCCAGCAGCTTAGGACAAAATAATGAAAAACTGTTTTTT.

This clone was picked up a small number of times. The CDR3 protein is CASSERRAQNTGELFF. Written as DNA, the CDR3 is TGTGCCAGCAGTGAACGGAGGGCCCAGAACACCGGGGAGCTGTTTTTT. The chain recombines TRBV6-1 with TRBJ2-2; perhaps TRBD2 as D (6 bases). V lost 2 bases to trimming and J lost 1 base, with 11 bases between them. The CDR3 spans 16 residues. The V gene's germline CDR1 is MNHNS and CDR2 SASEGT.

The rearrangement joins TRBV7-9 to TRBJ2-3; 14 nucleotides align to TRBD2. The CDR3 sequence is 17 residues long. The V segment lost 1 base and the J segment 5 bases; nucleotides outside the gene matches: 5. Germline V gene lookup returns CDR1 SEHNR and CDR2 FQNEAQ (reference sequence). DNA for the CDR3: TGTGCCAGCAGCTTAGGGGGACTAGCGGGAGCGGGAGATACGCAGTATTTT. This sequence encodes CASSLGGLAGAGDTQYF.

The rearrangement joins TRBV6-1 to TRBJ2-2; D gene uncertain. Germline-derived CDR1 and CDR2 are MNHNS and SASEGT. Deletions cut 6 bases from V and 4 bases from J, with 9 bases between. CDR3 size: 13 residues. CDR3 amino acids: CASSPVLTGELFF. The CDR3 DNA reads TGTGCCAGCAGCCCCGTCCTCACCGGGGAGCTGTTTTTT.

This CDR3 is CASSLDKNYGYTF. CDR3 in DNA: TGCGCCAGCAGCTTGGACAAAAACTATGGCTACACCTTC. This chain links TRBV5-1 with TRBJ1-2; D gene ambiguous. The CDR3 is 13 residues long. V was trimmed by 0 bases and J by 2 bases, leaving 5 bases between them. Germline CDR1 SGHRS, CDR2 YFSETQ.